These 7 T cell receptor beta chains came from one sample sequenced in a study of control samples from healthy donors and cancer patients. The table came from immunoSEQ multiplex PCR; TCRdb's copy has only in-frame clones and leaves some out. This repertoire shows 150,000 to 200,000 clones, around 88% found once; its top ten account for 1.5% to 2%. The sequenced sample was blood. The receptors were gathered from a man between 18 and 35 years old in good health.

This rearrangement joins TRBV27 to TRBJ2-7, with 8 positions matching TRBD1. The CDR3 has 13 residues. The ends lost 8 bases at V and 0 bases at J; junction bases unmatched: 3. The germline V gene encodes CDR1 MNHEY and CDR2 SMNVEV (reference sequence). CDR3 nucleotide sequence: TGTGCCAGCGCAGGGGGCAGCTCCTACGAGCAGTACTTC. This sequence encodes CASAGGSSYEQYF.

The V gene is TRBV6-1, the J gene TRBJ1-3; D gene uncertain. Trimming shortened V by 2 bases and J by 8 bases, and 10 bases separated the two germline ends. The CDR3 is 13 residues long. Germline V gene lookup returns CDR1 MNHNS and CDR2 SASEGT. In DNA form, the CDR3 reads TGTGCCAGCAGTGAAACCTTGCCCGACACCATATATTTT. Translated: CASSETLPDTIYF.

This rearrangement joins TRBV6-1 to TRBJ2-7; D gene unclear. Between the trimmed V and J ends, which lost 1 base and 2 bases, there was a span of 12 bases. Germline V gene sequence: CDR1 MNHNS, CDR2 SASEGT. The CDR3 extends over 15 amino acids. CDR3 nucleotide sequence: TGTGCCAGCAGTGAAGATGGCCGGGTTACCTACGAGCAGTACTTC. Translating gives CASSEDGRVTYEQYF.

This CDR3 is CASSKDGYTEAFF. The CDR3 DNA is TGTGCCAGCAGTAAGGACGGGTACACTGAAGCTTTCTTT. This chain joins TRBV6-2 or TRBV6-3 and TRBJ1-1; D remains unclear. This CDR3 region has 13 residues. With 5 bases removed from V and 3 bases from J, the gap between germline ends came to 10 bases. Germline-derived CDR1 and CDR2 are MNHEY and SVGEGT.

The chain recombines TRBV7-3 with TRBJ1-2; the D is unclear. Germline-derived CDR1 and CDR2 are SGHTA and FQGTGA. The CDR3 sequence is 17 residues long. Trimming left V 2 bases short and J 5 bases short, with 21 bases between. DNA of the CDR3: TGTGCCAGCAGCTTAGAGCCCCTGCCTGGATCCGCATATGGCTACACCTTC. Protein: CASSLEPLPGSAYGYTF. Full variable domain (missing parts from reference TRBV7-3 and TRBJ1-2): GAGVSQTPSNKVTEKGKYVELRCDPISGHTALYWYRQSLGQGPEFLIYFQGTGAADDSGLPNDRFFAVRPEGSVSTLKIQRTERGDSAVYLCASSLEPLPGSAYGYTFGSGTRLTVV.

This chain connects TRBV11-3 to TRBJ2-2; unclear D gene. Germline values: CDR1 SGHNT, CDR2 YENEEA. The germline V and J ends were trimmed by 3 bases and 1 base, with 6 bases remaining between them. There are 14 residues in the CDR3. CDR3 DNA sequence: TGTGCCAGCAGCTTGAGACAGAACACCGGGGAGCTGTTTTTT. Translated, it gives CASSLRQNTGELFF.

The chain carries TRBV7-2 and TRBJ1-1; TRBD1 matches at 7 bases. This CDR3 is built from 14 residues. The germline CDR1 and CDR2 sequences are SGHTA and FQGNSA. V shed 6 bases, J shed 8 bases, and the junction held 12 bases outside the gene matches. The CDR3 nucleotides read TGTGCCAGCAGTCAGACCGGGACAGCCCGAGAAGCTTTCTTT. It encodes CASSQTGTAREAFF.